The 14 T cell receptor beta chains listed next were all sequenced from one sample in a study of T cells in Graves' hyperthyroidism and ophthalmopathy. What was amplified from RNA transcripts were TCR beta CDR3 regions. The TCR CDR3 was amplified in a first-round RT-PCR using the HTBI primer set. TCRdb reanalysed the multiplex PCR reads using MiXCR and keeps one entry per CDR3 protein. In the table there are roughly 560,000 distinct CDR3 sequences, roughly 15% of which are singletons. Material: blood. These receptors were collected from a woman in her forties with Graves' ophthalmopathy.

This clonotype occurred many times. The gene calls are TRBV6-1 and TRBJ1-1; possibly TRBD1 for D (6 bases). CDR3 length equals 12 residues. Trimming removed 10 bases at V and 7 bases at J, with 16 bases between. Germline CDR1 and CDR2: MNHNS and SASEGT. The CDR3 DNA sequence: TGTGCCATCCTCGAGGGGGGGAATGAAGCTTTCTTT. Amino acid sequence: CAILEGGNEAFF.

This clonotype was counted a few times. This chain uses TRBV5-6 with TRBJ1-5; D unclear. Germline loops: CDR1 SGHDT, CDR2 YYEEEE. The CDR3 contains 16 residues. The germline V and J ends were trimmed by 4 bases and 3 bases, with 17 bases remaining between them. The DNA for the CDR3 is TGTGCCAGCAGCGACCGGGGTGGAGGAGTCAATCAGCCCCAGCATTTT. This translates into CASSDRGGGVNQPQHF.

With respect to this clonotype: One end of the junction is discordant with germline, which a read error may explain. The genes are TRBV11-3 and TRBJ1-2; D might be TRBD1 (5 bases). CDR3 length equals 12 residues. CDR1 and CDR2 (germline): SGHNT, YENEEA. In DNA, the CDR3 is TGTGCCAGCAGCCAGGGATCGACTCCGGGGGTCTTC. Translated: CASSQGSTPGVF.

This rearrangement joins TRBV6-2 or TRBV6-3 to TRBJ1-2, with 9 bases that match TRBD1. The CDR3 has 19 amino acids. Germline CDR1 is MNHEY and CDR2 is SVGEGT. The J segment lost 0 bases and the V segment lost 5 bases, leaving 16 bases of the junction unmatched. The DNA for the CDR3 is TGTGCCAGCAGTCCCCAGGGGGCCGGGACAGGGAATCCTAACTATGGCTACACCTTC. This encodes CASSPQGAGTGNPNYGYTF.

This clonotype appeared many times. The chain employs TRBV7-9 and TRBJ2-7, with 7 nucleotides matching TRBD1. J was trimmed by 4 bases and V by 2 bases; bases with no gene match: 5. The V gene's germline CDR1 is SEHNR and CDR2 FQNEAQ (reference sequence). The CDR3 is made up of 14 amino acids. The chain's CDR3 is CASSLLVQGYEQYF. In DNA form, the CDR3 reads TGTGCCAGCAGCTTATTGGTACAGGGGTACGAGCAGTACTTC.

This clonotype was found many times. The chain links TRBV28 to TRBJ1-5; TRBD1 might be the D (5 bases). CDR1 MDHEN and CDR2 SYDVKM come from the germline V gene. This CDR3 is 14 amino acids long. The V gene lost 5 bases and the J gene lost 3 bases, with 11 bases spanning the gap. This CDR3 is CASSPRGYNQPQHF. The CDR3 coding sequence is TGTGCCAGCAGTCCCCGGGGGTACAATCAGCCCCAGCATTTT.

The table lists this clonotype with a few counts. CDR3 loop: CAIRKDRNSYNEQFF. The DNA for the CDR3 is TGTGCCATCAGAAAAGACAGAAACTCCTACAATGAGCAGTTCTTC. The J gene is TRBJ2-1, the V gene TRBV10-3, with a weak D call TRBD1 (5 bases). V gave up 6 bases and J gave up 0 bases, with 12 bases separating them. CDR3 size: 15 residues. Germline-derived CDR1 and CDR2 are ENHRY and SYGVKD.

This clonotype was counted many times. The J gene is TRBJ2-5, the V gene TRBV6-1, with D possibly being TRBD2 (6 bases). Germline V CDR1 and CDR2: MNHNS, SASEGT. The CDR3 runs 15 residues. Trimming pared 2 bases from V and 3 bases from J, leaving 13 bases between. The CDR3 DNA follows: TGTGCCAGCAGTGAAAGGACGGCGGGGAAAGAGACCCAGTACTTC. Protein: CASSERTAGKETQYF.

This clonotype was observed many times. J is TRBJ1-2 and V is TRBV6-2 or TRBV6-3; 12 positions agree with TRBD1. Germline V lookup: CDR1 MNHEY, CDR2 SVGEGT. Losses at the gene ends were 3 bases for V and 6 bases for J; bases not matched to a gene: 5. The CDR3 is made up of 15 amino acids. CDR3 nucleotide sequence: TGTGCCAGCAGTTATCGGGACAGGGGGCAGAATGGCTACACCTTC. Encoded protein: CASSYRDRGQNGYTF.

This clonotype was found many times. The rearrangement links TRBV2 to TRBJ2-7, with D tentatively TRBD1 (5 bases). The CDR3 is 15 residues long. The V gene lost 4 bases and the J gene lost 5 bases, with 18 bases spanning the gap. CDR1 and CDR2 from the germline V gene are SNHLY and FYNNEI. The CDR3 DNA sequence: TGTGCCAGCAGTGCCGGTTGGACCTTCAGGGACGAGCAGTACTTC. Protein product: CASSAGWTFRDEQYF.

This clonotype has just a few counts. The CDR3 sequence: CASSYSSGNEQFF. The CDR3, as DNA: TGTGCCAGCAGTTACTCATCCGGCAATGAGCAGTTCTTC. This chain connects TRBV6-2 or TRBV6-3 to TRBJ2-1, with unresolved D. The V and J ends lost 0 bases and 6 bases respectively, with 6 bases between them. CDR3 length: 13 amino acids. The germline gives CDR1 MNHEY, CDR2 SVGEGT.

This clonotype was recorded many times. J is TRBJ2-7 and V is TRBV28, with D perhaps matching TRBD2 (5 bases). Germline CDR1 is MDHEN and CDR2 is SYDVKM. This CDR3 comprises 15 residues. V was trimmed by 7 bases and J by 1 base, leaving 17 bases between them. The CDR3 region is CASKVTGTSSYEQYF. The CDR3 nucleotides are TGTGCCAGCAAAGTTACGGGAACTAGTTCCTACGAGCAGTACTTC.

This rearrangement joins TRBV19 to TRBJ2-4; TRBD2 might be the D (6 bases). Trimming cost V 10 bases and J 0 bases, with 16 bases left between them. The germline V gene has CDR1 LNHDA and CDR2 SQIVND (reference sequence). This CDR3 is 15 amino acids long. The CDR3 reads CANEGREGAKNIQYF. DNA of the CDR3: TGTGCCAATGAAGGGCGGGAAGGAGCCAAAAACATTCAGTACTTC.

At least ten counts were recorded for this clonotype. The J gene is TRBJ2-2, the V gene TRBV28; weak D call: TRBD2 (5 bases). The CDR3 sequence is 14 residues long. V was shortened by 4 bases and J by 1 base, with 7 bases between the two germline ends. Germline CDR1 MDHEN, CDR2 SYDVKM. This CDR3 is CASSYSGNTGELFF. The CDR3 bases are TGTGCCAGCAGTTACAGCGGGAACACCGGGGAGCTGTTTTTT.